These 32 T cell receptor beta chains share one sample of origin, sequenced in a study of T cell clonality in common variable immunodeficiency. Study-level results: Fewer deletions and N-nucleotide insertions were reportedly seen in common variable immunodeficiency TCR beta sequences.

Only in-frame clones appear in the TCRdb table, and some are missing; sequencing was by immunoSEQ multiplex PCR. This sample carries around 30,000 clones, none of them present only once. What these receptors recognize is not known. Sequencing used peripheral blood mononuclear cells. The receptors originated from a human donor with common variable immunodeficiency.

Only a few counts were recorded for this clone. The sequence runs out 3 residues before the end of the CDR3; the remainder is reconstructed from the germline J gene. V is TRBV7-2 and J is TRBJ2-7; 7 nucleotides match TRBD1. Germline CDR1 and CDR2: SGHTA and FQGNSA. The CDR3 loop spans 15 amino acids. The V gene end was trimmed by 5 bases and the J gene end by 0 bases; junction bases not matched to a gene: 7. CDR3 DNA, as far as it was read: TGTGCCAGCAGCCTCACACAGGGGCTCTCCTACGAG. Translated, it gives CASSLTQGLSYE. The complete CDR3 reads CASSLTQGLSYEQYF.

In its sample, this clone is medium-sized (0.01 to 0.1%). The read falls 3 residues short of the CDR3 end, and the missing part is taken from the germline J gene. V usage is TRBV27 and J usage is TRBJ1-5; D is uncertain. The CDR3 extends over 14 amino acids. Trimming shortened V by 2 bases and J by 5 bases, and 10 bases separated the two germline ends. Germline lookup yields CDR1 MNHEY and CDR2 SMNVEV (reference sequence). This CDR3 is CASSLGRSHQPQHF. The CDR3 DNA, read in part, is TGTGCCAGCAGTTTAGGCAGGAGTCATCAGCCC.

Turning to this clone: The read stops 3 residues short of the end of the CDR3; the missing end is completed from the germline J gene. The V call is TRBV7-9, the J call TRBJ2-1; perhaps TRBD1 as D (5 bases). V gave up 1 base and J gave up 8 bases, with 6 bases separating them. This CDR3 has 12 amino acids. CDR1 and CDR2 from the germline V gene are SEHNR and FQNEAQ (reference sequence). The CDR3 spells CASSLEGDEQFF. The DNA read from the CDR3 is TGTGCCAGCAGCTTAGAAGGGGATGAG. Filled out from reference TRBV7-9 and TRBJ2-1, the complete variable domain reads DTGVSQNPRHKITKRGQNVTFRCDPISEHNRLYWYRQTLGQGPEFLTYFQNEAQLEKSRLLSDRFSAERPKGSFSTLEIQRTEQGDSAMYLCASSLEGDEQFFGPGTRLTVL.

Worth noting for this clone: The junction and the germline gene differ at one end; a read error may be behind it. The read gets to within 3 residues of the CDR3 end, and the germline J gene fills in the rest. The chain joins TRBV19 to TRBJ1-5, with 9 bases that match TRBD1. In germline, CDR1 is LNHDA, CDR2 SQIVND (reference sequence). The CDR3 is 17 residues long. CDR3 amino acids: CASSISIRDRAYQPQHF. Incomplete CDR3 DNA: TGTGCCAGTAGTATAAGTATTCGGGACAGGGCTTATCAACCC.

By share, this clone ranks as medium-sized. The observed sequence ends 3 residues before the CDR3 terminus, with the missing tail filled in from the germline J gene. The rearrangement joins TRBV9 to TRBJ1-1; D might be TRBD1 (6 bases). The CDR3 is made up of 15 amino acids. Germline loops: CDR1 SGDLS, CDR2 YYNGEE. Between the trimmed V and J ends, which lost 3 bases and 1 base, there was a span of 13 bases. CDR3 bases read: TGTGCCAGCAGCGGGTGGACAGAGCAGAACACTGAA. Translated, it gives CASSGWTEQNTE. The CDR3 reads in full as CASSGWTEQNTEAFF.

This clone was recorded a few times. The read terminates 3 residues ahead of where the CDR3 ends, so the germline J gene completes it. This rearrangement joins TRBV19 to TRBJ2-5; D perhaps matches TRBD2 (7 bases). The CDR3 is 14 residues long. From germline, CDR1 is LNHDA and CDR2 SQIVND (reference sequence). The V end was cut by 4 bases, the J end by 4 bases, with 13 bases between. The CDR3 is CASSKQRGAETQYF. The DNA read from the CDR3 is TGTGCCAGTAGTAAACAACGGGGGGCAGAGACC.

This clone occurred a few times. The read ends 3 residues before the CDR3 terminus; that terminus is restored from the germline J gene. V is TRBV2 and J is TRBJ1-2; 7 nucleotides match TRBD1. This CDR3 region has 15 residues. J gave up 4 bases and V 4 bases, and 9 bases lay outside the gene matches. Germline V CDR1 and CDR2: SNHLY, FYNNEI. CDR3 in amino acids: CASSVAGTAVYGYTF. The part of the CDR3 DNA that was read is TGTGCCAGCAGTGTCGCCGGGACAGCAGTCTATGGC. Combining the CDR3 with reference TRBV2 and TRBJ1-2 gives the whole variable domain EPEVTQTPSHQVTQMGQEVILRCVPISNHLYFYWYRQILGQKVEFLVSFYNNEISEKSEIFDDQFSVERPDGSNFTLKIRSTKLEDSAMYFCASSVAGTAVYGYTFGSGTRLTVV.

This clone was observed at least ten times. From the germline J gene comes the end of the CDR3, since the read stops 3 residues before it. The chain couples TRBV20-1 to TRBJ2-3; the D gene is possibly TRBD1 (5 bases). Per the germline V gene, CDR1 is DFQATT and CDR2 is SNEGSKA (reference sequence). V lost 6 bases and J 0 bases, leaving 7 bases between the germline ends. This CDR3 is built from 12 residues. CDR3 DNA (partial): TGCAGTGCCAGGGCTAGCACAGATACG. Protein: CSARASTDT. The whole CDR3 reads CSARASTDTQYF.

To note about this clone: Read coverage stops 3 residues before the CDR3 terminus; the germline J gene supplies the remainder. The V gene is TRBV18, the J gene TRBJ1-2; D unclear. V lost 1 base to trimming and J lost 3 bases, with 9 bases between them. Per the germline V gene, CDR1 is KGHSH and CDR2 is LQKENI. CDR3 length: 14 residues. The CDR3 reads CASSPLDDDYGYTF. The DNA read from the CDR3 is TGTGCCAGCTCACCACTAGATGATGACTATGGC.

This clone was found many times. The CDR3 is CASRESRGEKLFF. The DNA read from the CDR3 is TGTGCCAGCAGAGAATCTAGGGGTGAAAAA. V gene TRBV2 combines with J gene TRBJ1-4; D might be TRBD1 (5 bases). The read gets to within 3 residues of the CDR3 end, and the germline J gene fills in the rest. Germline CDR1 and CDR2: SNHLY and FYNNEI. The length of the CDR3 is 13 residues. The ends were cut back, 6 bases at V and 7 bases at J, with 12 bases in the middle.

At least ten counts were recorded for this clone. The CDR3 end is not reached by the read, which stops 3 residues before it; the germline J gene fills it in. The chain links TRBV10-3 to TRBJ1-1, with D possibly matching TRBD1 (5 bases). Trimming cost V 6 bases and J 3 bases, with 14 bases left between them. CDR1 is ENHRY, CDR2 SYGVKD, per germline. The CDR3 runs 14 residues. The DNA read from the CDR3 is TGTGCCATCAGGCCGACAGTCGGGTACACTGAA. Its protein product is CAIRPTVGYTE. The whole CDR3 region reads CAIRPTVGYTEAFF.

Only a few counts were recorded for this clone. The read finishes 3 residues shy of the CDR3 end, and the germline J gene is used to complete it. The chain has TRBV11-2 and TRBJ2-7, with a weak D call TRBD1 (6 bases). This CDR3 spans 13 amino acids. Trimming pared 4 bases from V and 3 bases from J, leaving 10 bases between. The germline V gene has CDR1 SGHAT and CDR2 FQNNGV. The CDR3 spells CASSSGTSYEQYF. Incomplete CDR3 DNA: TGTGCCAGCAGCTCCGGGACAAGCTACGAG. Based on the CDR3 plus reference TRBV11-2 and TRBJ2-7, the full variable domain is EAGVAQSPRYKIIEKRQSVAFWCNPISGHATLYWYQQILGQGPKLLIQFQNNGVVDDSQLPKDRFSAERLKGVDSTLKIQPAKLEDSAVYLCASSSGTSYEQYFGPGTRLTVT.

This clone was seen a few times. The read ends 3 residues shy of where the CDR3 ends; the end is completed using the germline J gene. The rearrangement uses TRBV11-3 and TRBJ1-2, with a weak D call TRBD1 (5 bases). V was trimmed by 3 bases and J by 5 bases, leaving 7 bases between them. The CDR3 contains 12 residues. Germline assignment: CDR1 SGHNT and CDR2 YENEEA. The CDR3: CASSFRGYGYTF. CDR3 bases read: TGTGCCAGCAGCTTCCGGGGGTATGGC.

Only a few counts were recorded for this clone. The read is 3 residues too short to cover the CDR3 end, so that end is filled in from the germline J gene. J is TRBJ2-7 and V is TRBV7-2, with 10 bases lining up with TRBD2. This CDR3 spans 15 amino acids. The germline V gene encodes CDR1 SGHTA and CDR2 FQGNSA. J was trimmed by 2 bases and V by 7 bases; bases with no gene match: 8. The chain's CDR3 is CASNDPLAGAYEQYF. The covered CDR3 bases are TGTGCCAGCAACGACCCTCTAGCGGGGGCCTACGAG.

This clone occurred many times. The read ends 3 residues early relative to the CDR3; the germline J gene fills the gap. The chain recombines TRBV5-1 with TRBJ2-5; D perhaps matches TRBD1 (5 bases). The germline V gene has CDR1 SGHRS and CDR2 YFSETQ. The V and J ends lost 1 base and 4 bases respectively, with 14 bases between them. This CDR3 has 15 residues. The sequenced CDR3 bases are TGCGCCAGCAGCTTGCGCCGAAGTGGGGCAGAGACC. Amino acid sequence: CASSLRRSGAET. The CDR3, in full, reads CASSLRRSGAETQYF.

This clone has a count of ten or more. The read is 3 residues too short to cover the CDR3 end, so that end is filled in from the germline J gene. The V gene is TRBV29-1, the J gene TRBJ2-3; 8 bases are a match to TRBD2. CDR3 size: 13 residues. Germline lookup yields CDR1 SQVTM and CDR2 ANQGSEA. V trimming: 4 bases; J trimming: 1 base; junction bases outside the gene matches: 1. Incomplete CDR3 DNA: TGCAGCGTTGCGGGGGGGGGCACAGATACG. This encodes CSVAGGGTDT. In full, the CDR3 reads CSVAGGGTDTQYF.

This clone was seen a few times. The read ends 3 residues early relative to the CDR3; the germline J gene fills the gap. The rearrangement links TRBV30 to TRBJ2-5, with D perhaps matching TRBD1 (5 bases). CDR1 and CDR2 (germline): GTSNPN, SVGIG (reference sequence). CDR3 size: 16 residues. V was trimmed by 0 bases and J by 5 bases, leaving 19 bases between them. CDR3 DNA, as far as it was read: TGTGCCTGGAGTGTACAGACCAGGGCGATCGAGGAGACC. Amino acid sequence: CAWSVQTRAIEET. The complete CDR3 reads CAWSVQTRAIEETQYF. The variable domain in full, with the rest retrieved from reference TRBV30 and TRBJ2-5, is SQTIHQWPATLVQPVGSPLSLECTVEGTSNPNLYWYRQAAGRGLQLLFYSVGIGQISSEVPQNLSASRPQDRQFILSSKKLLLSDSGFYLCAWSVQTRAIEETQYFGPGTRLLVL.

On this clone itself: With the read ending 3 residues before the CDR3 end, the germline J gene is used to fill in that end. This sequence joins TRBV7-6 and TRBJ2-1, with D perhaps matching TRBD2 (5 bases). CDR1 SGHVS and CDR2 FNYEAQ come from the germline V gene. The CDR3 runs to 17 residues. The ends were cut back, 1 base at V and 2 bases at J, with 15 bases in the middle. The sequenced CDR3 bases are TGTGCCAGCAGCTTAGGGTCTGGACTTGGGCCCTACAATGAG. Translation gives CASSLGSGLGPYNE. The whole CDR3 protein is CASSLGSGLGPYNEQFF.

Many counts were recorded for this clone. From the germline J gene comes the end of the CDR3, since the read stops 3 residues before it. This chain uses TRBV7-6 with TRBJ2-5, with D possibly TRBD2 on 5 matching bases. In germline, CDR1 is SGHVS, CDR2 FNYEAQ. CDR3 size: 15 residues. Trimming removed 5 bases from V and 3 bases from J, with 16 bases in between. Partial CDR3 DNA: TGTGCCAGCAGCGACCGAATAGCGAATGAAGAGACC. It codes for CASSDRIANEET. The entire CDR3 reads CASSDRIANEETQYF.

In its sample, this clone was seen a few times. The read gets to within 3 residues of the CDR3 end, and the germline J gene fills in the rest. This chain links TRBV18 with TRBJ2-1; 11 bases map to TRBD2. Germline CDR1 KGHSH, CDR2 LQKENI. Trimming took 4 bases from V and 7 from J; bases not matched to a gene: 6. This CDR3 has 15 amino acids. This chain's CDR3 is CASSLPSGRTNEQFF. The part of the CDR3 DNA that was read is TGTGCCAGCTCACTACCTAGCGGGAGGACGAATGAG. Variable domain in full (rest from reference TRBV18 and TRBJ2-1): NAGVMQNPRHLVRRRGQEARLRCSPMKGHSHVYWYRQLPEEGLKFMVYLQKENIIDESGMPKERFSAEFPKEGPSILRIQQVVRGDSAAYFCASSLPSGRTNEQFFGPGTRLTVL.

As for this clone: The sequenced fragment ends 3 residues before the CDR3 boundary, so the rest is inferred from the germline J gene. J is TRBJ2-7 and V is TRBV11-2; 7 bases agree with TRBD1. This CDR3 has 12 amino acids. V lost 6 bases, J lost 5 bases, and 4 bases stayed unmatched. The V gene's germline CDR1 is SGHAT and CDR2 FQNNGV. CDR3 protein: CASRPDRHEQYF. The CDR3 bases that were read are TGTGCCAGCAGACCGGACAGGCACGAG.

This clone was counted a few times. Coverage ceases 3 residues before the CDR3 finishes, and the germline J gene fills in the end. The chain combines TRBV29-1 with TRBJ2-1; possible D gene TRBD2, 6 bases. Germline lookup yields CDR1 SQVTM and CDR2 ANQGSEA. The CDR3 loop spans 14 amino acids. V was cut by 4 bases and J by 6 bases, with 16 bases left in between. The DNA read from the CDR3 is TGCAGCGTTGTAGGCGGGACTCTTGGCAATGAG. Translation: CSVVGGTLGNE. The full CDR3 sequence reads CSVVGGTLGNEQFF.

This clone was observed a few times. At one boundary the junction diverges from the germline segment, which might be a read error. The CDR3 extends 3 residues past the end of the read, so its final part is completed from the germline J gene. V and J are TRBV7-9 and TRBJ2-3; D might be TRBD2 (5 bases). CDR1 SEHNR and CDR2 FQNEAQ come from the germline V gene (reference sequence). The CDR3 runs to 12 residues. CDR3 DNA, as far as it was read: TGTTCCAGCAGCTACCGAGGGGATACG. Its protein is CSSSYRGDT. In full, the CDR3 reads CSSSYRGDTQYF.

The sample holds a few counts of this clone. Sequencing ends 3 residues short of the CDR3 end; the germline J gene provides the rest. This chain uses TRBV13 with TRBJ1-1; D ambiguous. The germline gives CDR1 PRHDT, CDR2 FYEKMQ (reference sequence). V was pared by 0 bases and J by 4 bases, with 9 bases between. The CDR3 runs 14 residues. The CDR3 DNA, read in part, is TGTGCCAGCAGCTTAGGCCCAGTAATCACTGAA. Residues: CASSLGPVITE. In full, the CDR3 reads CASSLGPVITEAFF.

With regard to this clone: The observed sequence ends 3 residues before the CDR3 terminus, with the missing tail filled in from the germline J gene. The chain uses TRBV6-1 and TRBJ2-7; 8 nucleotides align to TRBD1. The J segment lost 6 bases and the V segment lost 2 bases, leaving 6 bases of the junction unmatched. CDR1 and CDR2 from the germline V gene are MNHNS and SASEGT. CDR3 size: 14 residues. Incomplete CDR3 DNA: TGTGCCAGCAGTGAAAGGACAGGGTTCGGCGAG. The encoded protein is CASSERTGFGE. The CDR3 in full is CASSERTGFGEQYF.

Turning to this clone: With the read ending 3 residues before the CDR3 end, the germline J gene is used to fill in that end. The V and J genes are TRBV11-1 and TRBJ2-5; D may be TRBD2 (5 bases). Per the germline V gene, CDR1 is SGHAT and CDR2 is FQDESV (reference sequence). Trimming removed 1 base from V and 0 bases from J, with 6 bases in between. The CDR3 extends over 14 amino acids. CDR3 sequence reads: CASSLVLDQETQYF. Incomplete CDR3 DNA: TGTGCCAGCAGCTTAGTACTAGACCAAGAGACC. Filled out from reference TRBV11-1 and TRBJ2-5, the complete variable domain reads EAEVAQSPRYKITEKSQAVAFWCDPISGHATLYWYRQILGQGPELLVQFQDESVVDDSQLPKDRFSAERLKGVDSTLKIQPAELGDSAMYLCASSLVLDQETQYFGPGTRLLVL.

This clone was observed a handful of times. The read terminates 3 residues before the CDR3 end, so the remaining end is supplied by the germline J gene. The rearrangement uses TRBV2 and TRBJ2-7, with TRBD1 matching over 9 bases. The trim removed 8 bases at V and 5 bases at J, leaving 7 bases unmatched. Germline-derived CDR1 and CDR2 are SNHLY and FYNNEI. This CDR3 comprises 13 residues. Incomplete CDR3 DNA: TGTGCCAGCGCCGGGACAGGGTTCCACGAG. Protein product: CASAGTGFHE. In full, the CDR3 reads CASAGTGFHEQYF.

Of note for this clone: The read ends 3 residues before the CDR3 terminus; that terminus is restored from the germline J gene. The chain links TRBV7-9 to TRBJ2-5; a weak D match, TRBD1 (6 bases). V was pared by 7 bases and J by 4 bases, with 10 bases between. The length of the CDR3 is 12 residues. Looked up from germline, CDR1 is SEHNR and CDR2 is FQNEAQ (reference sequence). CDR3 bases read: TGTGCCAGCACTTGGGGGCGAGAGACC. Its protein product is CASTWGRET. The whole CDR3 protein is CASTWGRETQYF. Full variable domain (missing parts from reference TRBV7-9 and TRBJ2-5): DTGVSQNPRHKITKRGQNVTFRCDPISEHNRLYWYRQTLGQGPEFLTYFQNEAQLEKSRLLSDRFSAERPKGSFSTLEIQRTEQGDSAMYLCASTWGRETQYFGPGTRLLVL.

This clone was picked up a small number of times. The read ends 3 residues early relative to the CDR3; the germline J gene fills the gap. This chain joins TRBV20-1 and TRBJ1-3; D call uncertain. The CDR3 length is 13 residues. Between the trimmed V and J ends, which lost 3 bases and 5 bases, there was a span of 11 bases. Germline CDR1 reads DFQATT; CDR2 reads SNEGSKA (reference sequence). CDR3 DNA, as far as it was read: TGCAGTGCTAGTCCTCCTCCTAGAAACACC. Protein product: CSASPPPRNT. The full CDR3 protein is CSASPPPRNTIYF.

Details on this clone: From the germline J gene comes the end of the CDR3, since the read stops 3 residues before it. This rearrangement joins TRBV7-9 to TRBJ2-7; TRBD1 agrees at 7 bases. Germline V lookup: CDR1 SEHNR, CDR2 FQNEAQ (reference sequence). V trimming: 2 bases; J trimming: 6 bases; junction bases outside the gene matches: 7. The CDR3 consists of 14 residues. Partial CDR3 DNA: TGTGCCAGCAGCTTAAGGAGACAGGGAGCCGAG. Translated: CASSLRRQGAE. The entire CDR3 protein reads CASSLRRQGAEQYF.

This clone has a count of ten or more. CDR3 bases read: TGCAGTGCTTCCGGACTAGTGGGTATGTCCTACAATGAG. Translated: CSASGLVGMSYNE. The complete CDR3 sequence is CSASGLVGMSYNEQFF. The chain employs TRBV20-1 and TRBJ2-1; TRBD2 matches at 7 bases. The read ends 3 residues early relative to the CDR3; the germline J gene fills the gap. Germline loops: CDR1 DFQATT, CDR2 SNEGSKA (reference sequence). The CDR3 covers 16 residues. V shed 5 bases, J shed 1 base, and the junction held 11 bases outside the gene matches.

Comments on this clone: The read ends 3 residues shy of where the CDR3 ends; the end is completed using the germline J gene. The chain combines TRBV10-2 with TRBJ2-1, with D tentatively TRBD2 (6 bases). V was clipped by 3 bases and J by 3 bases, with 12 bases between them. Germline V gives CDR1 WSHSY, CDR2 SAAADI. The CDR3 spans 15 residues. CDR3 bases read: TGCGCCAGCAGTGAAGGCGGGAAGGTCTACAATGAG. Its protein is CASSEGGKVYNE. The whole CDR3 protein reads CASSEGGKVYNEQFF.